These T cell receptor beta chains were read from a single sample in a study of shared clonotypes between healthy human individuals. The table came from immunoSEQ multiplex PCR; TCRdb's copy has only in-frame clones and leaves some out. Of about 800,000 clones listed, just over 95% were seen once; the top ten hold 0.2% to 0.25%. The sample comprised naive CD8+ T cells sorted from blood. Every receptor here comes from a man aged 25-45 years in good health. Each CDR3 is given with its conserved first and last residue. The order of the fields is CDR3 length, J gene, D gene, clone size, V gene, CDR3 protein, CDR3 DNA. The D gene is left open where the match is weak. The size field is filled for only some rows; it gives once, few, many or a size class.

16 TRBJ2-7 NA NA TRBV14 CASSQARGKSSYEQYF TGTGCCAGCAGCCAAGCCAGGGGAAAAAGCTCCTACGAGCAGTACTTC
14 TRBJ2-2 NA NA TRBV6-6 CASSQAPNTGELFF TGTGCCAGTTCTCAGGCGCCAAACACCGGGGAGCTGTTTTTT
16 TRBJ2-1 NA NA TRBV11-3 CASSPRTPSRYNEQFF TGTGCCAGCAGTCCACGAACACCCTCAAGATACAATGAGCAGTTCTTC
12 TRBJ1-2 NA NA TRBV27 CASRSTAYGYTF TGTGCCAGCAGGTCGACAGCCTATGGCTACACCTTC
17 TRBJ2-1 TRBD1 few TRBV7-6 CASSAWTGLSSYNEQFF TGTGCCAGCAGCGCGTGGACAGGGCTGAGCTCCTACAATGAGCAGTTCTTC
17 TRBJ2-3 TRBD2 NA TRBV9 CASSAPTSGSITDTQYF TGTGCCAGCAGCGCACCGACTAGCGGGAGCATCACAGATACGCAGTATTTT
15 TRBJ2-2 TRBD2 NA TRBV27 CASSLWLAGGGELFF TGTGCCAGCAGTTTATGGCTAGCGGGTGGCGGGGAGCTGTTTTTT
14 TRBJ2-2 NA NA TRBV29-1 CSALGAPNTGELFF TGCAGCGCCCTGGGAGCGCCGAACACCGGGGAGCTGTTTTTT
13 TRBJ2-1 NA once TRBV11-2 CASSLAGSYEQFF TGTGCCAGCAGCCTGGCGGGGTCCTATGAGCAGTTCTTC
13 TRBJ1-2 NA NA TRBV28 CASSTPPGVGYTF TGTGCCAGCAGCACCCCCCCCGGGGTAGGCTACACCTTC
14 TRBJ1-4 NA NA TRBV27 CASSLDRYNEKLFF TGTGCCAGCAGTTTAGACAGATATAATGAAAAACTGTTTTTT
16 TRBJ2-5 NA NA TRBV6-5 CASSYSSLRTQETQYF TGTGCCAGCAGTTACTCGAGTCTCCGGACCCAAGAGACCCAGTACTTC
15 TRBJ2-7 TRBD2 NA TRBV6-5 CASSYTGTNSYEQYF TGTGCCAGCAGTTACACCGGGACTAACTCCTACGAGCAGTACTTC
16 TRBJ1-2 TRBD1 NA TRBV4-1 CASSQEDRVTNYGYTF TGCGCCAGCAGCCAAGAGGACAGGGTGACAAACTATGGCTACACCTTC
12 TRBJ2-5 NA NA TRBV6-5 CASSYSGHPLYF TGTGCCAGCAGTTACTCTGGGCATCCTCTGTACTTC
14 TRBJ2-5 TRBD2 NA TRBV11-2 CASSLGLGEETQYF TGTGCCAGCAGCCTGGGACTAGGGGAAGAGACCCAGTACTTC
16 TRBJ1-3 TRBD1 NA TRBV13 CASSLRTGKAGNTIYF TGTGCCAGCAGCTTAAGGACAGGGAAGGCTGGAAACACCATATATTTT
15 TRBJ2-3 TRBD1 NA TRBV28 CASSFLAGGIDTQYF TGTGCCAGCAGTTTCTTGGCAGGGGGCATAGATACGCAGTATTTT
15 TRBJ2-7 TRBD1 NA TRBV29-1 CSVAGEQGNSYEQYF TGCAGCGTAGCAGGAGAACAGGGGAACTCCTACGAGCAGTACTTC
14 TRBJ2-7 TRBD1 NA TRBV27 CASSLDGTAYEQYF TGTGCCAGCAGTTTGGACGGGACAGCCTACGAGCAGTACTTC
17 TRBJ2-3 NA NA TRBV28 CASSLGEAQTSEDTQYF TGTGCCAGCAGTTTGGGCGAAGCTCAAACTTCGGAAGATACGCAGTATTTT
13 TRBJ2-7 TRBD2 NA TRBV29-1 CSVRTSGRYEQYF TGCAGCGTCCGGACTAGCGGGAGGTACGAGCAGTACTTC
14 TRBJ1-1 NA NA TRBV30 CAWSGGAGNTEAFF TGTGCCTGGAGTGGGGGGGCAGGGAACACTGAAGCTTTCTTT
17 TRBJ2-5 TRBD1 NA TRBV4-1 CASARGQLEVGEETQYF TGCGCCAGCGCCCGGGGACAGCTGGAGGTCGGTGAAGAGACCCAGTACTTC
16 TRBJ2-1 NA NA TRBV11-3 CASSLGPRVTHNEQFF TGTGCCAGCAGCTTAGGACCCAGGGTAACCCACAATGAGCAGTTCTTC
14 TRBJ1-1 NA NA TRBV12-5 CASGLGQVGTEAFF TGTGCTAGTGGTTTGGGACAGGTCGGCACTGAAGCTTTCTTT
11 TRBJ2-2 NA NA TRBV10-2 CASRDGGELFF TGCGCCAGCAGGGACGGGGGGGAGCTGTTTTTT
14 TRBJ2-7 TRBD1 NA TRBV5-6 CASSLTGTGFEQYF TGTGCCAGCAGCCTCACCGGGACAGGGTTCGAGCAGTACTTC
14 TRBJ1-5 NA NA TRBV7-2 CASSLAGFNQPQHF TGTGCCAGCAGCTTAGCGGGATTCAATCAGCCCCAGCATTTT
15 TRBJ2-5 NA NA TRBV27 CASSSTWGLQETQYF TGTGCCAGCAGTTCTACCTGGGGATTACAAGAGACCCAGTACTTC
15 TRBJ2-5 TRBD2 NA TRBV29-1 CSVGGLAVIQETQYF TGCAGCGTTGGGGGACTAGCGGTTATCCAAGAGACCCAGTACTTC
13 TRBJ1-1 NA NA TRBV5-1 CASSLAGLTQAFF TGCGCCAGCAGCTTGGCAGGGCTCACTCAAGCTTTCTTT
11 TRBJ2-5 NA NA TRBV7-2 CASSPGTAQYF TGTGCCAGCAGCCCAGGGACCGCCCAGTACTTC
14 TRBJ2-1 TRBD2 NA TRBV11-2 CASSFGGRASEQFF TGTGCCAGCAGCTTCGGGGGGAGGGCCTCTGAGCAGTTCTTC
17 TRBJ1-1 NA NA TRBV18 CASSPSFGTEKNTEAFF TGTGCCAGCTCACCCTCCTTCGGTACGGAGAAGAACACTGAAGCTTTCTTT
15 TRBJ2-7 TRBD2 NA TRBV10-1 CASSATSGSSYEQYF TGCGCCAGCAGCGCAACTAGCGGAAGCTCCTACGAGCAGTACTTC
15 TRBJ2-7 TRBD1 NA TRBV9 CASSVRDRGSYEQYF TGTGCCAGCAGCGTCCGGGACAGGGGTTCCTACGAGCAGTACTTC
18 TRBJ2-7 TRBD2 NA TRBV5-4 CASGPFGTSGVVGNEQYF TGTGCCAGCGGGCCGTTCGGGACTAGCGGAGTAGTGGGGAACGAGCAGTACTTC
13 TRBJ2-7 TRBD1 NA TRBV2 CASRDRVTYEQYF TGTGCCAGCAGGGACAGGGTTACCTACGAGCAGTACTTC
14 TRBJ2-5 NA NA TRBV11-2 CASSLQGYRETQYF TGTGCCAGCAGCTTACAGGGGTATCGCGAGACCCAGTACTTC
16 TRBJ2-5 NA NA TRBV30 CAWSTGLFSPQETQYF TGTGCCTGGAGTACGGGACTTTTTTCCCCCCAAGAGACCCAGTACTTC
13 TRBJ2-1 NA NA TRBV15 CATSRSTRNEQFF TGTGCCACCAGCAGATCGACTAGGAATGAGCAGTTCTTC
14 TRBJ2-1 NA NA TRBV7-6 CASSLEGLADEQFF TGTGCCAGCAGCTTAGAAGGCCTAGCAGATGAGCAGTTCTTC
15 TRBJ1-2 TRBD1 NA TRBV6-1 CASSTGAGGGYGYTF TGTGCCAGCAGTACCGGGGCAGGGGGTGGCTATGGCTACACCTTC
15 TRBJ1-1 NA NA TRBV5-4 CASSISGASNTEAFF TGTGCCAGCAGCATTTCAGGGGCTAGTAACACTGAAGCTTTCTTT
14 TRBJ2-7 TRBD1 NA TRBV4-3 CASSQGQGVYEQYF TGCGCCAGCAGCCAAGGACAGGGCGTATACGAGCAGTACTTC
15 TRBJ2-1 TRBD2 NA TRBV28 CASSSSSGRGYEQFF TGTGCCAGCAGTTCATCTAGCGGGAGAGGCTATGAGCAGTTCTTC
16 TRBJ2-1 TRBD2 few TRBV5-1 CASSSKREGSYNEQFF TGCGCCAGCAGCTCCAAGCGGGAGGGATCCTACAATGAGCAGTTCTTC
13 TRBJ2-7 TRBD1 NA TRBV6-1 CAVGTGGSYEQYF TGTGCCGTCGGGACAGGGGGCTCCTACGAGCAGTACTTC
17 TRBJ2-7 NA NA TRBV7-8 CASSWPANVSGEDEQYF TGTGCCAGCAGTTGGCCGGCCAATGTGTCGGGAGAGGACGAGCAGTACTTC
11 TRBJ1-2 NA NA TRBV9 CASRAEGGYTF TGTGCCAGCAGAGCGGAGGGTGGCTACACCTTC
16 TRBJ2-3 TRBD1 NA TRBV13 CASSAGTGINTDTQYF TGTGCCAGCAGCGCCGGGACAGGAATTAACACAGATACGCAGTATTTT
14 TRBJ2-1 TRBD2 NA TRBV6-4 CASSELAGYNEQFF TGTGCCAGCAGTGAACTAGCGGGATACAATGAGCAGTTCTTC
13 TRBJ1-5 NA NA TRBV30 CAWSVEVNQPQHF TGTGCCTGGAGTGTGGAGGTCAATCAGCCCCAGCATTTT
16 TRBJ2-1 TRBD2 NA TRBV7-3 CASSFLGTSGDDEQFF TGTGCCAGCAGCTTCCTCGGGACTAGCGGGGACGATGAGCAGTTCTTC